The next 7 T cell receptor beta chains were all read from a single sample in a study of Tregs in tolerant kidney transplant recipients. Recipients received nonmyeloablative bone marrow transplants from related graft donors, with transient mixed chimerism. The repertoire was sequenced with immunoSEQ multiplex PCR; TCRdb's copy has only in-frame clones and lacks some. This sample has around 61,000 clones; more than 75% occur once, and the top ten carry approximately 3.9%. The specimen was CD4+ T cells from blood (PBMCs), collected 6 months after the transplant. Receptor source: a human patient who received a combined kidney and bone marrow transplant. T cells may partly derive from the graft donor.

This clone has more than one count but fewer than ten. This chain connects TRBV5-4 to TRBJ1-4; TRBD1 matches at 7 bases. V shed 2 bases and J 8 bases; nucleotides not matched to a gene: 6. CDR3 size: 14 residues. Germline V gene lookup returns CDR1 SGHNT and CDR2 YYREEE (reference sequence). In nucleotides, the CDR3 is TGTGCCAGCAGCTTCGACAGGGTTGACGAAAAACTGTTTTTT. Translating it yields CASSFDRVDEKLFF.

CDR3 DNA sequence: TGTGCCAGCAGTATAATCTACGAGCAGTACTTC. This encodes CASSIIYEQYF. This chain connects TRBV6-1 to TRBJ2-7; D gene unclear. The CDR3 loop spans 11 amino acids. Between the trimmed V and J ends, which lost 5 bases and 3 bases, there was a span of 5 bases. Looked up from germline, CDR1 is MNHNS and CDR2 is SASEGT.

The chain couples TRBV30 to TRBJ2-7, with TRBD1 identical over 7 bases. Germline V CDR1 and CDR2: GTSNPN, SVGIG (reference sequence). This CDR3 is 14 amino acids long. The ends lost 0 bases at V and 4 bases at J; junction bases unmatched: 6. The CDR3, as DNA: TGTGCCTGGAGTGTAGGGACAGCAAAATACGAGCAGTACTTC. It is translated as CAWSVGTAKYEQYF.

The rearrangement links TRBV4-2 to TRBJ1-2; 7 bases match TRBD1. This CDR3 region has 15 residues. Losses at the gene ends were 4 bases for V and 8 bases for J; bases not matched to a gene: 13. Germline CDR1 LGHNA, CDR2 YNFKEQ. CDR3 in DNA: TGTGCCAGCAGCCCCAAGGCCGGACAGGCGAACGGCTACACCTTC. Translation gives CASSPKAGQANGYTF.

The chain carries TRBV27 and TRBJ2-7; weak D call: TRBD1 (6 bases). V lost 3 bases to trimming and J lost 0 bases, with 12 bases between them. The germline V gene encodes CDR1 MNHEY and CDR2 SMNVEV (reference sequence). This CDR3 is built from 15 residues. This CDR3 reads CASSFLGQNSYEQYF. The CDR3 coding sequence is TGTGCCAGCAGTTTCCTCGGACAGAACTCCTACGAGCAGTACTTC.

The gene calls are TRBV27 and TRBJ2-3, with 8 bases fitting TRBD1. The CDR3 loop spans 16 amino acids. Germline V lookup: CDR1 MNHEY, CDR2 SMNVEV (reference sequence). With 3 bases clipped from V and 2 bases from J, the junction kept 7 bases outside the gene matches. CDR3 in amino acids: CASSFDRGWDTDTQYF. CDR3 coding DNA: TGTGCCAGCAGTTTCGACAGGGGCTGGGACACAGATACGCAGTATTTT.

V is TRBV19 and J is TRBJ1-2; TRBD1 matches at 12 bases. The CDR3 sequence is 17 residues long. The junction had 9 bases not matched to a gene; V was cut back by 3 bases and J by 4 bases. Germline values: CDR1 LNHDA, CDR2 SQIVND (reference sequence). The CDR3 sequence: CASSIGGQGASIYGYTF. The CDR3 DNA sequence: TGTGCCAGTAGTATTGGGGGACAGGGGGCAAGTATCTATGGCTACACCTTC.